This TCR beta chain stems from a study of graft-versus-host responses after intestinal transplantation. Study results and caveats: Early after transplant, HvG declines were associated with peak levels of circulating GvH clones. Recipient bone marrow held GvH clones, some seen earlier in ileum or blood. When patients had graft-donor T cell macrochimerism, their allografts held high graft-versus-host to host-versus-graft clonal ratios.

Produced via immunoSEQ multiplex PCR; TCRdb's table is partial and in-frame only. The table records about 69,000 clones, approximately 92% of them present only once. Points on this clone: Its cognate antigen is unknown.

CDR3 length: 15 residues. Germline V gene sequence: CDR1 SGHRS, CDR2 YFSETQ. The ends were cut back, 6 bases at V and 0 bases at J, with 16 bases in the middle. Sequenced material: bone marrow, taken less than 750 days after intestinal transplantation. This clonotype was sampled from a human patient who received an intestinal transplant, so some T cells may come from the graft donor. The rearrangement links TRBV5-1 to TRBJ2-7, with a possible D match to TRBD2 (5 bases). The CDR3 loop reads CASNPGGWGSYEQYF. The CDR3 DNA sequence: TGCGCCAGCAACCCCGGAGGTTGGGGCTCCTACGAGCAGTACTTC.